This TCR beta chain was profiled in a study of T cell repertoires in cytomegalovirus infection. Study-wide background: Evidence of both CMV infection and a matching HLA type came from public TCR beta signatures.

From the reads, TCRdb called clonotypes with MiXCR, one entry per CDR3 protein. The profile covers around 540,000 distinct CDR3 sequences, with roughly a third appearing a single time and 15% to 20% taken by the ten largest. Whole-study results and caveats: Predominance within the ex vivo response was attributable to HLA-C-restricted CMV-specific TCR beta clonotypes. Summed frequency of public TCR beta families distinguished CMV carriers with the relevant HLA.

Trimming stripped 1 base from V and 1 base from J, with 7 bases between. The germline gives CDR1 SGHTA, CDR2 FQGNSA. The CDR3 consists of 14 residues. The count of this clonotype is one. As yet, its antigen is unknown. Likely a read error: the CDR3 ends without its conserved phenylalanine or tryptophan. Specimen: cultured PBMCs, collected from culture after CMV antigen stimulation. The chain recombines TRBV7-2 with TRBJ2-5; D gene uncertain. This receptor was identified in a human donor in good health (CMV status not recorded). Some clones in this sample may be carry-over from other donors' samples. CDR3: CASSLVQLQETQYY. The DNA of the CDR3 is TGTGCCAGCAGCTTAGTCCAGCTCCAAGAGACCCAGTACTAC.